Shown below are 12 T cell receptor beta chains from a single sample sequenced in a study of patients and donors after allogeneic stem cell transplantation. TCRdb fed the RT-PCR reads into MiXCR, producing one record per CDR3 protein. The table includes about 210,000 distinct CDR3 sequences, roughly 38% detected once. Sequencing used blood, either unsorted or a sorted T cell fraction (not recorded which). Source of these receptors: a human donor who was either an allogeneic HSCT recipient or a stem cell or donor lymphocyte infusion donor (not recorded which). It is not recorded whose cells these are; they may come from a transplant donor.

The CDR3 nucleotides are TGCGCCAGCAGCACCAGCCTTCCTAACTATGGCTACACCTTC. Protein: CASSTSLPNYGYTF. This rearrangement joins TRBV5-1 to TRBJ1-2; D not resolved. Trimming pared 4 bases from V and 0 bases from J, leaving 10 bases between. The CDR3 totals 14 residues. CDR1 and CDR2 (germline): SGHRS, YFSETQ. Complete variable domain (other parts from reference TRBV5-1 and TRBJ1-2): KAGVTQTPRYLIKTRGQQVTLSCSPISGHRSVSWYQQTPGQGLQFLFEYFSETQRNKGNFPGRFSGRQFSNSRSEMNVSTLELGDSALYLCASSTSLPNYGYTFGSGTRLTVV.

The CDR3 DNA follows: TGTGCCAGCAGCTTGCACAGGGGGCTGAAGACCCAGTACTTC. Its protein product is CASSLHRGLKTQYF. The chain has TRBV5-5 and TRBJ2-5, with 9 nucleotides matching TRBD1. J lost 6 bases, V lost 1 base, and 4 bases had no gene match. Germline V gene sequence: CDR1 SGHKS, CDR2 YYEKEE (reference sequence). This CDR3 has 14 residues.

This chain links TRBV6-5 with TRBJ1-1, with 7 bases fitting TRBD1. Germline V gene data show CDR1 as MNHEY and CDR2 as SVGAGI. The CDR3 spans 14 residues. J gave up 0 bases and V 6 bases, and 4 bases lay outside the gene matches. In nucleotides, the CDR3 is TGTGCCAGCAGCCAGGGGGTAATGAACACTGAAGCTTTCTTT. It yields the protein CASSQGVMNTEAFF.

The chain employs TRBV6-5 and TRBJ1-1, with D tentatively TRBD1 (6 bases). Trimming pared 2 bases from V and 5 bases from J, leaving 12 bases between. Germline loops: CDR1 MNHEY, CDR2 SVGAGI. The CDR3 length is 14 residues. As DNA, the CDR3 is TGTGCCAGCAGTTACGCGGGGGGCTGGACTGAAGCTTTCTTT. Amino acids: CASSYAGGWTEAFF.

The chain uses TRBV7-8 and TRBJ1-2; 7 bases line up with TRBD1. After removal of 4 bases from V and 2 bases from J, the junction contained 13 bases not matched to a gene. This CDR3 contains 17 residues. The germline CDR1 and CDR2 sequences are SGHVS and FQNEAQ. The CDR3 loop is CASSSARARGRNYGYTF. CDR3 sequence (DNA): TGTGCCAGCAGCTCGGCACGGGCAAGGGGGCGGAACTATGGCTACACCTTC.

The V and J genes are TRBV6-6 and TRBJ1-1, with D perhaps TRBD1 (5 bases). The CDR3 length is 13 residues. Looked up from germline, CDR1 is MNHNY and CDR2 is SVGAGI (reference sequence). Trimming removed 6 bases at V and 6 bases at J, with 14 bases between. Written as DNA, the CDR3 is TGTGCCAGCAGATCCCGTGGGGCCGCTGAAGCTTTCTTT. Protein: CASRSRGAAEAFF.

This clonotype has more than one count but fewer than ten. The rearrangement uses TRBV2 and TRBJ1-2; D is unclear. This CDR3 has 12 residues. Between the trimmed V and J ends, which lost 2 bases and 4 bases, there was a span of 5 bases. Germline CDR1 reads SNHLY; CDR2 reads FYNNEI. The CDR3 DNA reads as TGTGCCAGCAGTGAAAGCCCCTATGGCTACACCTTC. Its protein is CASSESPYGYTF.

The sample holds one count of this clonotype. The V gene is TRBV20-1, the J gene TRBJ1-2; D gene uncertain. The CDR3 has 12 residues. Trimming cost V 5 bases and J 6 bases, with 13 bases left between them. Germline V gives CDR1 DFQATT, CDR2 SNEGSKA (reference sequence). The CDR3 is CSAVPPGNGYTF. For the CDR3, the DNA is TGCAGTGCTGTTCCCCCCGGGAATGGCTACACCTTC.

V usage is TRBV25-1 and J usage is TRBJ1-2; no definite D call. This CDR3 region has 16 residues. The germline CDR1 and CDR2 sequences are MGHDK and SYGVNS. V gave up 3 bases and J gave up 0 bases, with 14 bases separating them. CDR3 loop: CASSDPYEIANYGYTF. The DNA of the CDR3 is TGTGCCAGCAGTGACCCGTATGAGATTGCTAACTATGGCTACACCTTC.

The chain has TRBV28 and TRBJ1-2; D unclear. The CDR3 loop spans 12 amino acids. The germline V gene encodes CDR1 MDHEN and CDR2 SYDVKM. Trimming removed 3 bases at V and 1 base at J, with 3 bases between. The CDR3: CASSFYNYGYTF. In DNA, the CDR3 is TGTGCCAGCAGTTTCTATAACTATGGCTACACCTTC.

In its sample, this clonotype was seen a few times. V usage is TRBV6-6 and J usage is TRBJ1-3; D is perhaps TRBD1 (6 bases). The CDR3 runs 17 residues. Germline V gene lookup returns CDR1 MNHNY and CDR2 SVGAGI (reference sequence). Trimming took off 6 bases at V and 0 bases at J, with 18 bases between the two ends. The CDR3 DNA is TGTGCCAGCAGACCTTTCTTCGACAGGCTCTCTGGAAACACCATATATTTT. It specifies CASRPFFDRLSGNTIYF.

This clonotype showed up just a few times. This chain uses TRBV28 with TRBJ2-1; the D is unclear. Trimming cost V 6 bases and J 7 bases, with 7 bases left between them. The CDR3 is 11 residues long. CDR1 is MDHEN, CDR2 SYDVKM, per germline. Here the CDR3 reads CASSGLNEQFF. CDR3 bases: TGTGCCAGCAGCGGGTTAAATGAGCAGTTCTTC. Together with reference TRBV28 and TRBJ2-1, the CDR3 gives the full variable domain: DVKVTQSSRYLVKRTGEKVFLECVQDMDHENMFWYRQDPGLGLRLIYFSYDVKMKEKGDIPEGYSVSREKKERFSLILESASTNQTSMYLCASSGLNEQFFGPGTRLTVL.